This TCR beta chain came from a study of blood T cell repertoires in COVID-19. Background on the study: Samples came from the United States, Italy and Spain, spanning acute and convalescent COVID-19. In each case, the material was cDNA or gDNA derived from T cells, B-cell-depleted T cells, or PBMCs.

The CDR3 extends over 14 amino acids. The germline V gene encodes CDR1 SGDLS and CDR2 YYNGEE. Losses at the gene ends were 2 bases for V and 10 bases for J; bases not matched to a gene: 7. Methods used by the authors: Estimates of nucleated cell counts were drawn from the amplification of reference gene primers. Sequenced by immunoSEQ multiplex PCR; TCRdb stores in-frame clones only, minus some. V and J calls and clone size are given by that table; D and trimming were obtained from the DNA. This table has roughly 250,000 clones, around three quarters appearing once. The sequenced sample consisted of peripheral blood. This receptor was identified in a woman of 80 years or more with acute or convalescent COVID-19. This chain links TRBV9 with TRBJ2-1; 9 bases are shared with TRBD2. The CDR3 DNA reads TGTGCCAGCAGCGTCACCAGACTAGCGGACGAGCAGTTCTTC. Protein sequence: CASSVTRLADEQFF.